This TCR beta chain was obtained from a study of graft-versus-host responses after intestinal transplantation. For the study at large: Recipients got multivisceral, liver-intestinal, or isolated intestinal transplants. Anti-thymocyte globulin induction was given to all recipients, followed by tacrolimus and steroids for around 3 years.

A note on this clone: Its antigen is unidentified.

The CDR3 loop spans 15 amino acids. Germline V gene lookup returns CDR1 SGHTA and CDR2 FQGNSA. V shed 1 base, J shed 7 bases, and the junction held 3 bases outside the gene matches. Some clones are missing from TCRdb's copy, which holds only in-frame ones; the method was immunoSEQ multiplex PCR. The repertoire holds roughly 50,000 clones, with 92% as singletons. The chain uses TRBV7-2 and TRBJ1-6; TRBD1 aligns across 8 bases. Sequencing was performed on unstimulated CD4+ T cells sorted from spleen or lymph node cells, taken before transplant. This TCR came from a human donor who was the organ donor for an intestinal transplant. The CDR3 is CASSLGTGTNSPLHF. CDR3 DNA: TGTGCCAGCAGCTTAGGGACAGGGACCAATTCACCCCTCCACTTT.